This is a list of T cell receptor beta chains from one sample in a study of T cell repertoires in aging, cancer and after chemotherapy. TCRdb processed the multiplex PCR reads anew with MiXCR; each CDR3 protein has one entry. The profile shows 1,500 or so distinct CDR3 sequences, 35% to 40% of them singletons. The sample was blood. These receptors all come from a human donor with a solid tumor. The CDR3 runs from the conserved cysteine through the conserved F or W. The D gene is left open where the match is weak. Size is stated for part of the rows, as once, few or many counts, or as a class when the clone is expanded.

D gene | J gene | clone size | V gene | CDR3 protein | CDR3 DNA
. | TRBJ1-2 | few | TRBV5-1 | CASRQDGNYGYTF | TGCGCCAGCAGACAAGACGGCAACTATGGCTACACCTTC
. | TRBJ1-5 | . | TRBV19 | CASSFDNRLSDQPQHF | TGTGCCAGTAGTTTCGACAATAGGCTCAGTGATCAGCCCCAGCATTTT
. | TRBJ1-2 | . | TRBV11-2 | CASSLGISYGYTF | TGTGCCAGCAGCTTAGGGATTTCCTATGGCTACACCTTC
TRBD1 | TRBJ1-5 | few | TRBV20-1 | CSAQTGDQPQHF | TGCAGTGCTCAAACAGGGGATCAGCCCCAGCATTTT
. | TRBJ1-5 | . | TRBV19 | CASRPEGRSNQPQHF | TGTGCCAGTAGACCGGAAGGCCGTAGCAATCAGCCCCAGCATTTT
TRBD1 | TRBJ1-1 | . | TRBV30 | CALSNPDRANTEAFF | TGTGCCTTGAGTAACCCCGACAGGGCGAACACTGAAGCTTTCTTT
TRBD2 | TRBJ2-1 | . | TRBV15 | CATSREVAGYNEQFF | TGTGCCACCAGCAGAGAGGTAGCGGGCTACAATGAGCAGTTCTTC
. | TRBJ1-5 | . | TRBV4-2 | CASSQDQVNQPQHF | TGTGCCAGCAGCCAAGATCAAGTTAATCAGCCCCAGCATTTT
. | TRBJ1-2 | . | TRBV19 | CASSIAGDTNGYTF | TGTGCCAGTAGTATCGCTGGGGATACGAATGGCTACACCTTC
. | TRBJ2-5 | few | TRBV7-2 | CASSRYQETQYF | TGTGCCAGCAGCAGGTACCAAGAGACCCAGTACTTC
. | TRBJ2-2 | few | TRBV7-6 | CASSLAGPPNTGELFF | TGTGCCAGCAGCTTAGCCGGACCTCCGAACACCGGGGAGCTGTTTTTT
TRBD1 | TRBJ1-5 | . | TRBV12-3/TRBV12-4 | CASSTGTDYNQPQHF | TGTGCCAGCAGCACAGGGACAGACTATAATCAGCCCCAGCATTTT
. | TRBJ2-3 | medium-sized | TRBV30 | CAWTGTDTQYF | TGTGCCTGGACAGGCACAGATACGCAGTATTTT
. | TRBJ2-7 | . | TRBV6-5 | CASSLSQQALGYF | TGTGCCAGCAGTCTTAGTCAACAGGCACTTGGGTACTTC
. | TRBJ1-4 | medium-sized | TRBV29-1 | CSVIREKLFF | TGCAGCGTGATAAGGGAAAAACTGTTTTTT
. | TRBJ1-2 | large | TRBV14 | CASSQIGGYTF | TGTGCCAGCAGCCAAATTGGCGGCTACACCTTC
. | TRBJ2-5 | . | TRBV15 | CATSRDSSRETQYF | TGTGCCACCAGCAGAGACAGCTCGCGGGAGACCCAGTACTTC
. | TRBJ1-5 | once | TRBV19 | CASSAEVRHNQPQHF | TGTGCCAGTAGTGCCGAGGTGAGACACAATCAGCCCCAGCATTTT
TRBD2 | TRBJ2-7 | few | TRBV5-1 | CASSSTGTSTSEQYF | TGCGCCAGCTCCAGTACCGGGACTAGCACCTCCGAGCAGTACTTC
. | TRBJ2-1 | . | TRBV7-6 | CASSLTRGHFQFF | TGTGCCAGCAGTCTCACGCGGGGCCATTTTCAGTTCTTC
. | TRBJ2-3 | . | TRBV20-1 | CSARGRADLTDTQYF | TGCAGTGCTAGGGGCAGAGCGGACCTCACAGATACGCAGTATTTT
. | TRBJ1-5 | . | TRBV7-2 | CASSSGEDSNQPQHF | TGTGCCAGCAGCTCAGGGGAAGATAGCAATCAGCCCCAGCATTTT
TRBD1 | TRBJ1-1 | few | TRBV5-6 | CASSWGQVWTEAFF | TGTGCCAGCAGTTGGGGACAGGTCTGGACTGAAGCTTTCTTT
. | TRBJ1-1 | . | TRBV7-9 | CASSDWNRLNTEAFF | TGTGCCAGCAGCGATTGGAACAGACTGAACACTGAAGCTTTCTTT
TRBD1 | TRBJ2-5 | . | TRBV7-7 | CASSLMGQGGETQYF | TGTGCCAGCAGCTTAATGGGACAGGGCGGAGAGACCCAGTACTTC
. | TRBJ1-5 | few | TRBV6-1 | CASRGDYSNQPQHF | TGTGCCAGCAGGGGAGATTATAGCAATCAGCCCCAGCATTTT
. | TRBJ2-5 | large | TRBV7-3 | CASSLGAGETQYF | TGTGCCAGCAGCTTGGGGGCCGGGGAGACCCAGTACTTC
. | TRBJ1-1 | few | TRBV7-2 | CASSGQPNTEAFF | TGTGCCAGCAGTGGACAGCCCAACACTGAAGCTTTCTTT
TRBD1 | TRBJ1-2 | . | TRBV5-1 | CASSSEPGTGSGYTF | TGCGCCAGCAGCTCCGAACCCGGGACAGGTTCTGGCTACACCTTC
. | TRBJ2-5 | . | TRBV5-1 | CASSLARDRETQYF | TGCGCCAGCAGCTTGGCCCGGGATCGTGAGACCCAGTACTTC
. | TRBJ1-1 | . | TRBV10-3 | CAITRTENTEAFF | TGTGCCATCACGAGGACAGAGAACACTGAAGCTTTCTTT
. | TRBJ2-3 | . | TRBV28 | CASGGGRGTDTQYF | TGTGCCAGCGGGGGGGGCCGGGGCACAGATACGCAGTATTTT
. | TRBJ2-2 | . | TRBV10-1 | CASQGSWSGELFF | TGCGCCAGTCAAGGGTCTTGGTCCGGGGAGCTGTTTTTT
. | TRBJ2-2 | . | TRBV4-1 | CASSQGTGTGELFF | TGCGCCAGCAGCCAAGGAACTGGTACCGGGGAGCTGTTTTTT
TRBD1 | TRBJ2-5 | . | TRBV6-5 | CASTDRTSGETQYF | TGTGCCAGCACGGACAGGACCTCGGGAGAGACCCAGTACTTC
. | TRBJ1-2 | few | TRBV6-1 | CASGRQYYGYTF | TGTGCGTCAGGGAGACAGTACTATGGCTACACCTTC
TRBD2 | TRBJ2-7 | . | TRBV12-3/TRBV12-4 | CASSFAGGGEQYF | TGTGCCAGCAGTTTCGCGGGAGGAGGTGAGCAGTACTTC
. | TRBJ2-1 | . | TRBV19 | CATRGEQFF | TGTGCCACCCGGGGTGAGCAGTTCTTC
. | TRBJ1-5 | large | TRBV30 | CAWMLQHF | TGTGCCTGGATGTTGCAGCATTTT
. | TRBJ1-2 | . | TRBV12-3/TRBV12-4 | CASSKDRKAGYTF | TGTGCCAGCAGTAAAGACCGGAAGGCTGGCTACACCTTC
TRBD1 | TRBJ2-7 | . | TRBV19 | CASSTGQGGYEQYF | TGTGCCAGTAGTACGGGACAGGGGGGCTACGAGCAGTACTTC
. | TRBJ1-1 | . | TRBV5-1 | CASSLAPHQNTEALF | TGCGCCAGCAGCTTGGCACCACACCAGAACACTGAAGCTTTATTT
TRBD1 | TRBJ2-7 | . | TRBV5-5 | CAGSLASGTATYEQYF | TGCGCCGGCAGCTTGGCAAGTGGGACAGCAACTTACGAGCAGTACTTC
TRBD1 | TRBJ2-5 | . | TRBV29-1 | CSVVGAGGGETQYF | TGCAGCGTTGTGGGGGCAGGGGGCGGTGAGACCCAGTACTTC
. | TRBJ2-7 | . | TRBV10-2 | CASSNRRAYEQYF | TGCGCCAGCAGTAATAGACGAGCCTACGAGCAGTACTTC
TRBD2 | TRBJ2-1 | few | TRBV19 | CASSLGTSGGYNEQFF | TGTGCCAGTAGTTTAGGGACTAGCGGGGGCTACAATGAGCAGTTCTTC
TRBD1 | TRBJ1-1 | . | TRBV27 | CASSFGQGARNLFTEAFF | TGTGCCAGCAGTTTCGGACAGGGGGCGCGAAATTTGTTCACTGAAGCTTTCTTT
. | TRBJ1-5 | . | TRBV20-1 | CSTRAGSQPQHF | TGCAGTACCAGGGCGGGGAGTCAGCCCCAGCATTTT
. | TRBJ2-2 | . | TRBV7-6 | CASSLAEVGELFF | TGTGCCAGCAGCTTAGCCGAGGTCGGGGAGCTGTTTTTT
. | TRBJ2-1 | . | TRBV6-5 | CASSEVIRNEQFF | TGTGCCAGCAGTGAAGTGATACGGAATGAGCAGTTCTTC
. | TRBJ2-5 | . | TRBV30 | CAWNEGPETQYF | TGTGCCTGGAACGAGGGGCCGGAGACCCAGTACTTC
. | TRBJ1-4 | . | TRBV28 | CASSDPTTNEKLFF | TGTGCCAGCAGCGACCCCACAACTAATGAAAAACTGTTTTTT
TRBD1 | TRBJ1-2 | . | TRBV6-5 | CASLLNRGHDNYTF | TGTGCCAGCCTCCTCAACAGGGGGCACGATAACTACACCTTC
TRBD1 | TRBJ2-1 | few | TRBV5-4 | CASSATTGKDEQFF | TGTGCCAGCAGCGCCACGACAGGGAAGGATGAGCAGTTCTTC
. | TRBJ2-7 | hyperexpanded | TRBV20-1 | CSARDSGREQYF | TGCAGTGCTAGAGATTCTGGCCGAGAGCAGTACTTC